This is a list of T cell receptor beta chains from one sample in a study of cytomegalovirus exposure and HLA in healthy donors. Only in-frame clones appear in the TCRdb table, and some are missing; sequencing was by immunoSEQ multiplex PCR. The profile covers roughly 140,000 clones, with over 75% appearing a single time and about 5% taken by the ten largest. The sequenced material came from PBMCs. The receptors here all came from a man younger than 40 in good health and CMV-seropositive. Both conserved end residues are part of each CDR3. A D gene is named only where the DNA matches it firmly. Size is omitted from some rows. Given values are once, few, many or a class for expanded clones.

d_gene,abundance,v_gene,j_gene,CDR3nt,CDR3aa
TRBD1,-,TRBV14,TRBJ2-3,TGTGCCAGCAGCATCCGTAGGGGACAGGGGGAGAGAAGGCTGCTGAATACGCAGTATTTT,CASSIRRGQGERRLLNTQYF
TRBD2,few,TRBV7-7,TRBJ2-1,TGTGCCAGCAGCTCGTCCGGGACTAGCGGGGGGTGGGAAGAGCAGTTCTTC,CASSSSGTSGGWEEQFF
-,-,TRBV5-1,TRBJ1-2,TGCGCCAGCAGCCAACAGCCTTCGTCGGATGGCTACACCTTC,CASSQQPSSDGYTF
TRBD1,-,TRBV7-2,TRBJ2-7,TGTGCCAGCAGCTACGGACAGGTCACCTACGAGCAGTACTTC,CASSYGQVTYEQYF
-,-,TRBV5-4,TRBJ2-5,TGTGCCAGCAGCTTGGGGCAGAACCAAGAGACCCAGTACTTC,CASSLGQNQETQYF
TRBD2,-,TRBV7-2,TRBJ2-5,TGTGCCAGCAGCTTAACTAGCGCTATGTACCAAGAGACCCAGTACTTC,CASSLTSAMYQETQYF
TRBD1,few,TRBV19,TRBJ1-6,TGTGCCAGTTCCCCTCCCGACAGGGGCAATAATTCACCCCTCCACTTT,CASSPPDRGNNSPLHF
-,-,TRBV19,TRBJ2-5,TGTGCCAGTAGTCCACTGGACTTCTGGGAGACCCAGTACTTC,CASSPLDFWETQYF
TRBD1,few,TRBV19,TRBJ1-6,TGTGCCAGTAGTATACTACCCGGACAGGGACGGGGTTCACCCCTCCACTTT,CASSILPGQGRGSPLHF
-,-,TRBV30,TRBJ1-4,TGTGCCTGGAGTCCGGACACACGAAGGGAAAAACTGTTTTTT,CAWSPDTRREKLFF
TRBD1,-,TRBV9,TRBJ2-1,TGTGCCAGCAGCGTAGGGGACAGGGGGCCCACCTACAATGAGCAGTTCTTC,CASSVGDRGPTYNEQFF
-,-,TRBV30,TRBJ1-5,TGTGCCTGGAGTGTATATGGCTATCAGCCCCAGCATTTT,CAWSVYGYQPQHF
-,-,TRBV5-1,TRBJ1-3,TGCGCCAGCAGTTCCCTGGCAGGGCCTGGAAACACCATATATTTT,CASSSLAGPGNTIYF
-,once,TRBV9,TRBJ2-3,TGTGCCAGCGGAGTAGGTCGGGGGACAGATACGCAGTATTTT,CASGVGRGTDTQYF
-,-,TRBV7-9,TRBJ2-7,TGTTCCAGCAGTCCTACCGGGATCTACGAGCAGTACTTC,CSSSPTGIYEQYF
TRBD1,-,TRBV6-5,TRBJ1-6,TGTGCCATAGCAGACAGGGCGGAATCACCCCTCCACTTT,CAIADRAESPLHF
-,few,TRBV28,TRBJ1-4,TGTGCCAGCAGCCCGGGGGGCCTCACAACTAATGAAAAACTGTTTTTT,CASSPGGLTTNEKLFF
TRBD1,-,TRBV7-8,TRBJ1-5,TGTGCCAGCAGGAGAGGGGGCGGAAACAATCAGCCCCAGCATTTT,CASRRGGGNNQPQHF
-,-,TRBV6-5,TRBJ2-7,TGTGCCAGCAGTTCATTGAACAGGGTCGAGCAGTACTTC,CASSSLNRVEQYF
TRBD1,-,TRBV28,TRBJ1-4,TGTGCCAGCAGTCCCGCCGCCCCCTCTTACAGGGGTTTGGATGAAAAACTGTTTTTT,CASSPAAPSYRGLDEKLFF
TRBD1,once,TRBV5-1,TRBJ1-1,TGCGCCAGCAGCCGCCAAGACCAGGGGGTTGGGACTGAAGCTTTCTTT,CASSRQDQGVGTEAFF
TRBD1,-,TRBV5-6,TRBJ1-3,TGTGCCAGCAGCTTGGCAGGGGGCCTCTCTGGAAACACCATATATTTT,CASSLAGGLSGNTIYF
TRBD1,-,TRBV19,TRBJ1-2,TGTGCCAGTAGTCGGGACAGGGCGGACTATGGCTACACCTTC,CASSRDRADYGYTF
-,-,TRBV4-2,TRBJ1-2,TGTGCCAGCAGCCAAGGCCGGGGTGCTAACTATGGCTACACCTTC,CASSQGRGANYGYTF
-,-,TRBV9,TRBJ2-7,TGTGCCAGCAGCGTAGAATTGGGCGCAGCCTACGAGCAGTACTTC,CASSVELGAAYEQYF
-,-,TRBV4-1,TRBJ2-7,TGCGCCAGCAGCCAAGGTTATGCCAGTACCTACGAGCAGTACTTC,CASSQGYASTYEQYF
TRBD2,-,TRBV13,TRBJ2-1,TGTGCCAGCAGCTTAAGGGCGGGAGTTAGTTTCGATGAGCAGTTCTTC,CASSLRAGVSFDEQFF
-,-,TRBV19,TRBJ2-3,TGTGCCAGTAGTATAGATCGAGAGGGGGGGTTGGATACGCAGTATTTT,CASSIDREGGLDTQYF
-,-,TRBV2,TRBJ1-2,TGTGCCAGCAGGCAGAATCGGCAGGGAACAAACTATGGCTACACCTTC,CASRQNRQGTNYGYTF
TRBD2,-,TRBV5-6,TRBJ2-7,TGTGCCAGCAGCTTTTCCCCGGGACTAGCGGGGGGCGAGCAGTACTTC,CASSFSPGLAGGEQYF
TRBD1,once,TRBV5-1,TRBJ1-2,TGCGCCAGCAGCTTGGCGGGACAGGGGCTGGATGGCTACACCTTC,CASSLAGQGLDGYTF
-,-,TRBV5-8,TRBJ1-6,TGTGCCAGCAGCCGGGGGGACCGGGCTTATAATTCACCCCTCCACTTT,CASSRGDRAYNSPLHF
TRBD2,once,TRBV2,TRBJ2-1,TGTGCCAGCAGCGACGCACTAGCGGGGGGTCTTGGTGAGCAGTTCTTC,CASSDALAGGLGEQFF
-,-,TRBV5-1,TRBJ1-2,TGCGCCAGCAGCTTCAGGCCCGGAGGTGGCTACACCTTC,CASSFRPGGGYTF
TRBD1,-,TRBV10-3,TRBJ1-4,TGTGCCATCAGTGAGTCTCGACAGGGTACAACTAATGAAAAACTGTTTTTT,CAISESRQGTTNEKLFF
-,-,TRBV9,TRBJ2-6,TGTGCCAGCAGGGGCTCTGGGGCCAACGGCCTGACTTTC,CASRGSGANGLTF
TRBD1,-,TRBV5-8,TRBJ2-6,TGTGCCAGCAGCTTGTGGAGCAGGGGGAACTCTGGGGCCAACGTCCTGACTTTC,CASSLWSRGNSGANVLTF
-,-,TRBV5-4,TRBJ2-3,TGTGCCAGCAGCCCGGACTTACCTAGCACAGATACGCAGTATTTT,CASSPDLPSTDTQYF
TRBD2,-,TRBV27,TRBJ2-1,TGTGCCACCAAATCCACCGGGACTAGAATTGAGCAGTTCTTC,CATKSTGTRIEQFF
TRBD1,-,TRBV7-9,TRBJ1-1,TGTGCCAGCAGCACCCGACAGGGGAAGGCTGAAGCTTTCTTT,CASSTRQGKAEAFF
TRBD1,-,TRBV30,TRBJ1-2,TGTGCCTGGAGCAGCCCAGGGGGCTATGGCTACACCTTC,CAWSSPGGYGYTF
-,-,TRBV7-9,TRBJ1-4,TGTTCCAGCAGCTTACGGGGGGGAGCCGCAACTAATGAAAAACTGTTTTTT,CSSSLRGGAATNEKLFF
TRBD2,-,TRBV5-1,TRBJ2-4,TGCGCCAGCAGCTACTTAGCGGGGGATATCGGCGTGGCCAAAAACATTCAGTACTTC,CASSYLAGDIGVAKNIQYF
TRBD2,-,TRBV12-5,TRBJ2-1,TGTGCTAGTGGCGATGAGACTAGCGGGTTGTACAATGAGCAGTTCTTC,CASGDETSGLYNEQFF
-,-,TRBV5-1,TRBJ2-7,TGCGCCAGCAGCTTGGATTCGGGGTTCGAGCAGTACTTC,CASSLDSGFEQYF
-,-,TRBV5-1,TRBJ1-1,TGCGCCAGCAGCTTGTTAGGGGTAATGAACACTGAAGCTTTCTTT,CASSLLGVMNTEAFF
-,-,TRBV5-6,TRBJ2-3,TGTGCCAGCAGCCCAGCGGACAGTCATACGCAGTATTTT,CASSPADSHTQYF
-,-,TRBV5-4,TRBJ2-1,TGTGCCAGCAGCTTCCGACTCATAACCTACAATGAGCAGTTCTTC,CASSFRLITYNEQFF
-,-,TRBV28,TRBJ2-3,TGTGCCAGCAGTTTTTGGAGCGCTTACTCCACAGATACGCAGTATTTT,CASSFWSAYSTDTQYF
-,-,TRBV6-1,TRBJ2-4,TGTGCCAGCAGTGACCAGGGGGCCAAAAACATTCAGTACTTC,CASSDQGAKNIQYF